This T cell receptor (beta chain) comes out of a study of PD-1 blockade in classical Hodgkin lymphoma. Trimming cost V 5 bases and J 2 bases; bases outside gene matches: 5. The CDR3 consists of 15 residues. CDR1 and CDR2 from the germline V gene are MNHNY and SVGAGI (reference sequence). Libraries were prepared by immunoSEQ multiplex PCR; TCRdb keeps only in-frame clonotypes and omits some of them. The table has tens of thousands of clones, less than 85% seen once. There was relapse after autologous stem cell transplantation in every patient, and there was variation in brentuximab vedotin exposure. The study's findings and limits: Reported baseline diversity: healthy donors highest, relapsed/refractory patients lowest. Complete responders' diversity at baseline resembled that of newly diagnosed patients. By C4D1, CD4+ diversity increased significantly, especially in complete responders. Possible causes of repertoire differences, disease activity or prior therapy, remain undefined.

Concerning this clone itself: What it recognizes is unknown.

Sequencing was performed on peripheral blood mononuclear cells (PBMCs), taken before the second cycle of nivolumab. The gene calls are TRBV6-6 and TRBJ2-3; TRBD2 matches at 9 bases. The TCR was taken from a human donor with classical Hodgkin lymphoma. In DNA form, the CDR3 reads TGTGCCAGCAGTAAACCGGGACTAGCCACAGATACGCAGTATTTT. This codes for CASSKPGLATDTQYF.